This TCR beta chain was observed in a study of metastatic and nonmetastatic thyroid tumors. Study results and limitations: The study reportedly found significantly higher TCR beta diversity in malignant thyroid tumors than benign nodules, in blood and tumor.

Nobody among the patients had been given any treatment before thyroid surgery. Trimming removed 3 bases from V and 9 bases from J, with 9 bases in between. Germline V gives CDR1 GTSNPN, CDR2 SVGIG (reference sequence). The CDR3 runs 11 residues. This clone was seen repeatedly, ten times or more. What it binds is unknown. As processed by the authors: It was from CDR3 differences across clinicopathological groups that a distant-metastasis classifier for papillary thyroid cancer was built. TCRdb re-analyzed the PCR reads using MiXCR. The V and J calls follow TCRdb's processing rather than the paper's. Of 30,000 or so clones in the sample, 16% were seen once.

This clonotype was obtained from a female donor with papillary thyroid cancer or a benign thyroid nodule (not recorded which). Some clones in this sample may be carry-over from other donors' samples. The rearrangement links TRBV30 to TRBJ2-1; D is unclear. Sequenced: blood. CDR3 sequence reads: CAWSFRVEQFF. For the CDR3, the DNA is TGTGCCTGGAGCTTTAGGGTTGAGCAGTTCTTC.